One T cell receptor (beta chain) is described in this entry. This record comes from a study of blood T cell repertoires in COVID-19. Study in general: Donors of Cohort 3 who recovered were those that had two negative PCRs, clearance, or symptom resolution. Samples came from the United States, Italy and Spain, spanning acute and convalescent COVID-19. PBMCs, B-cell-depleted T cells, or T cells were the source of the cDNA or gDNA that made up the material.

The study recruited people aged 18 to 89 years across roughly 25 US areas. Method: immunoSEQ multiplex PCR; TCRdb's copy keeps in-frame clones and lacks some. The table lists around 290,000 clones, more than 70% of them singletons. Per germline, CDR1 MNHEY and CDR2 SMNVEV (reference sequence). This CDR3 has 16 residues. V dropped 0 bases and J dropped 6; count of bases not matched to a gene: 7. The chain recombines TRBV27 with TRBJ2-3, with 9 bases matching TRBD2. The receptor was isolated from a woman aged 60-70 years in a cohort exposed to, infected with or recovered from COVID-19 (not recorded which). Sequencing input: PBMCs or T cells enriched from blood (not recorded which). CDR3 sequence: CASSLSASGKGDTQYF. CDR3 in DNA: TGTGCCAGCAGTTTATCTGCTAGCGGGAAGGGGGATACGCAGTATTTT.